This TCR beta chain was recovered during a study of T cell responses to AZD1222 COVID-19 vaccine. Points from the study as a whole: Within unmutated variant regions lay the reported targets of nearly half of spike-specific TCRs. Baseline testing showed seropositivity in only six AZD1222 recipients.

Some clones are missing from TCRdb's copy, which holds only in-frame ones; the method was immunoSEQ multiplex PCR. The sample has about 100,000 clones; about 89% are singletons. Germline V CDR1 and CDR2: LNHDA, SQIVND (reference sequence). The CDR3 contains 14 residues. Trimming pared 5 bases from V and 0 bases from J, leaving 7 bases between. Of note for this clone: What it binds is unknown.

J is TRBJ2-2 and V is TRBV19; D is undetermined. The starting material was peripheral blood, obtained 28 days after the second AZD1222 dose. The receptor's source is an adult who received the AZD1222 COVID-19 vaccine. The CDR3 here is CASSPVANTGELFF. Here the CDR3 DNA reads TGTGCCAGTAGTCCCGTCGCGAACACCGGGGAGCTGTTTTTT.